The 20 T cell receptor beta chains reported below all come from one sample, sequenced in a study of CD8 T cells in Susac syndrome. Random-hexamer reverse transcription was applied to about 0.45 to 1 ug RNA. TCRdb analysed the immunoSEQ multiplex PCR reads with MiXCR anew, one entry per CDR3 protein. This sample has 120,000 to 150,000 distinct CDR3 sequences, with 94% found just once. Sequenced sample: CD4+ T cells from PBMCs. The receptors were gathered from a human donor in good health.

The chain links TRBV27 to TRBJ2-6, with TRBD1 matching 9 bases. Per germline, CDR1 MNHEY and CDR2 SMNVEV (reference sequence). The CDR3 is 18 residues long. Trimming removed 3 bases from V and 0 bases from J; junction bases left unmatched: 6. CDR3 in amino acids: CASSFLGTGSSGANVLTF. The CDR3 DNA follows: TGTGCCAGCAGTTTCCTAGGGACAGGGAGCTCTGGGGCCAACGTCCTGACTTTC.

This rearrangement joins TRBV6-5 to TRBJ2-1, with D hard to call. V lost 0 bases, J lost 4 bases, and 16 bases lay in between. The CDR3 runs to 17 residues. Germline CDR1 is MNHEY and CDR2 is SVGAGI. CDR3 residues: CASSYSTPDGLYNEQFF. As DNA, the CDR3 is TGTGCCAGCAGTTACTCGACGCCAGACGGTTTGTACAATGAGCAGTTCTTC.

The rearrangement links TRBV3-1 to TRBJ2-3; D possibly matches TRBD1 or TRBD2 (5 bases each). CDR3 size: 15 residues. V was clipped by 0 bases and J by 13 bases, with 20 bases between them. Germline CDR1 reads LGHDT; CDR2 reads YNNKEL (reference sequence). The CDR3 loop reads CASSQESLGTLREYF. The DNA of the CDR3 is TGTGCCAGCAGCCAAGAATCCCTAGGGACCCTCCGAGAGTATTTT.

The chain recombines TRBV9 with TRBJ2-1; 12 bases map to TRBD2. This CDR3 comprises 15 residues. Losses at the gene ends were 3 bases for V and 7 bases for J; bases not matched to a gene: 5. Germline CDR1 SGDLS, CDR2 YYNGEE. CDR3 sequence reads: CASSARLAGENEQFF. The CDR3 nucleotides are TGTGCCAGCAGCGCAAGACTAGCGGGGGAAAATGAGCAGTTCTTC.

J is TRBJ2-2 and V is TRBV12-3 or TRBV12-4; D is undetermined. Between the trimmed V and J ends, which lost 5 bases and 7 bases, there was a span of 20 bases. CDR3 length: 16 residues. The CDR3 is CASSPSSRRWGGELFF. The CDR3 nucleotides read TGTGCCAGCAGTCCCAGCTCTAGGCGGTGGGGCGGGGAGCTGTTTTTT.

This sequence joins TRBV25-1 and TRBJ1-3; D is unclear. This CDR3 comprises 13 residues. Trimming cost V 6 bases and J 2 bases, with 8 bases left between them. The V gene's germline CDR1 is MGHDK and CDR2 SYGVNS. The CDR3 loop is CASRRGTGNTIYF. CDR3 DNA sequence: TGTGCCAGCAGACGTGGTACTGGAAACACCATATATTTT.

The V gene is TRBV3-1, the J gene TRBJ2-2; D might be TRBD2 (6 bases). The V gene's germline CDR1 is LGHDT and CDR2 YNNKEL (reference sequence). This CDR3 region has 17 residues. V gave up 4 bases and J gave up 4 bases, with 19 bases separating them. The CDR3 spells CASSPSWASGGTGELFF. CDR3 DNA sequence: TGTGCCAGCAGCCCGAGTTGGGCCTCCGGGGGCACCGGGGAGCTGTTTTTT.

The chain combines TRBV6-5 with TRBJ2-7; D possibly corresponds to TRBD1 (5 bases). The CDR3 is 14 amino acids. Trimming shortened V by 6 bases and J by 9 bases, and 21 bases separated the two germline ends. Germline V gene data show CDR1 as MNHEY and CDR2 as SVGAGI. DNA of the CDR3: TGTGCCAGCAGATCAACCCATTCCAGGGTACGGCAGTACTTC. This sequence encodes CASRSTHSRVRQYF.

The chain combines TRBV27 with TRBJ1-4; D is unresolved. The germline V gene has CDR1 MNHEY and CDR2 SMNVEV (reference sequence). Trimming removed 1 base at V and 3 bases at J, with 3 bases between. This CDR3 is built from 13 residues. CDR3 bases: TGTGCCAGCAGTTTATGGGCTAATGAAAAACTGTTTTTT. It is translated as CASSLWANEKLFF.

This clonotype was seen a single time. DNA of the CDR3: TGCAGCGTCACATCCGGGACTAGCGGGAGAAGCGCTGGGGCCAACGTCCTGACTTTC. Protein: CSVTSGTSGRSAGANVLTF. The J gene is TRBJ2-6, the V gene TRBV29-1; 14 nucleotides line up with TRBD2. Germline assignment: CDR1 SQVTM and CDR2 ANQGSEA. This CDR3 spans 19 amino acids. The ends lost 6 bases at V and 2 bases at J; junction bases unmatched: 12.

The V and J genes are TRBV7-9 and TRBJ2-5; 11 bases are a match to TRBD2. The J segment lost 2 bases and the V segment lost 5 bases, leaving 10 bases of the junction unmatched. Germline CDR1 reads SEHNR; CDR2 reads FQNEAQ (reference sequence). The CDR3 runs 17 residues. This CDR3 reads CASSHSATSGTQETQYF. DNA for the CDR3: TGTGCCAGCAGCCACTCGGCGACTAGCGGGACACAAGAGACCCAGTACTTC.

This chain joins TRBV20-1 and TRBJ2-1, with D possibly TRBD2 on 5 matching bases. Per germline, CDR1 DFQATT and CDR2 SNEGSKA (reference sequence). V was trimmed by 5 bases and J by 0 bases, leaving 14 bases between them. The CDR3 has 15 residues. CDR3 nucleotide sequence: TGCAGTGCTGGGGTTAGCGCGAGCTCCTACAATGAGCAGTTCTTC. Encoded protein: CSAGVSASSYNEQFF.

Only a few counts were recorded for this clonotype. The V call is TRBV11-2, the J call TRBJ2-2; no clear D. There are 14 residues in the CDR3. Germline V CDR1 and CDR2: SGHAT, FQNNGV. Trimming took off 1 base at V and 1 base at J, with 4 bases between the two ends. The chain's CDR3 is CASSLVRNTGELFF. CDR3 sequence (DNA): TGTGCCAGCAGCTTAGTTCGGAACACCGGGGAGCTGTTTTTT. The full variable domain, with the rest looked up from reference TRBV11-2 and TRBJ2-2, is EAGVAQSPRYKIIEKRQSVAFWCNPISGHATLYWYQQILGQGPKLLIQFQNNGVVDDSQLPKDRFSAERLKGVDSTLKIQPAKLEDSAVYLCASSLVRNTGELFFGEGSRLTVL.

The genes are TRBV12-3 or TRBV12-4 and TRBJ2-7; no clear D. The CDR3 contains 11 residues. The V end was cut by 3 bases, the J end by 5 bases, with 5 bases between. The CDR3 loop reads CASSFFDEQYF. Written as DNA, the CDR3 is TGTGCCAGCAGTTTTTTTGACGAGCAGTACTTC.

The chain has TRBV4-1 and TRBJ2-3; the D is unclear. Germline V gene sequence: CDR1 MGHRA, CDR2 YSYEKL. V lost 1 base and J 2 bases, leaving 13 bases between the germline ends. The CDR3 totals 16 residues. The CDR3 coding sequence is TGCGCCAGCAGCCAAGCAAACTTAGGATTCACAGATACGCAGTATTTT. Translation: CASSQANLGFTDTQYF.

This clonotype showed up just once. This chain uses TRBV20-1 with TRBJ2-3; D possibly corresponds to TRBD2 (5 bases). The ends were cut back, 3 bases at V and 2 bases at J, with 12 bases in the middle. This CDR3 comprises 14 residues. The germline V gene has CDR1 DFQATT and CDR2 SNEGSKA (reference sequence). CDR3 DNA: TGCAGTGCTAGTCCTGGACTGAACACAGATACGCAGTATTTT. This gives the protein CSASPGLNTDTQYF.

This chain links TRBV12-3 or TRBV12-4 with TRBJ2-1, with 8 bases lining up with TRBD2. The CDR3 is made up of 15 amino acids. V dropped 3 bases and J dropped 9; count of bases not matched to a gene: 10. CDR3 nucleotides: TGTGCCAGCAGTTTGGGGGGACTAGGTGGGGCTGAGCAGTTCTTC. Its translation: CASSLGGLGGAEQFF.

The chain carries TRBV30 and TRBJ2-7; TRBD1 agrees at 7 bases. After removal of 7 bases from V and 0 bases from J, the junction contained 6 bases not matched to a gene. This CDR3 comprises 13 residues. Germline V gives CDR1 GTSNPN, CDR2 SVGIG (reference sequence). This CDR3 reads CASAQGTSYEQYF. DNA of the CDR3: TGTGCCTCCGCACAGGGGACCTCCTACGAGCAGTACTTC. The full variable domain, rest sourced from reference TRBV30 and TRBJ2-7, is SQTIHQWPATLVQPVGSPLSLECTVEGTSNPNLYWYRQAAGRGLQLLFYSVGIGQISSEVPQNLSASRPQDRQFILSSKKLLLSDSGFYLCASAQGTSYEQYFGPGTRLTVT.

V and J are TRBV30 and TRBJ2-1; D may be TRBD2 (5 bases). Germline V gives CDR1 GTSNPN, CDR2 SVGIG (reference sequence). The CDR3 consists of 17 residues. V gave up 4 bases and J gave up 4 bases, with 23 bases separating them. This CDR3 is CAWIPRLSTPNYNEQFF. CDR3 DNA sequence: TGTGCCTGGATCCCACGACTATCTACCCCAAATTACAATGAGCAGTTCTTC.

V usage is TRBV19 and J usage is TRBJ2-1, with TRBD1 matching over 8 bases. CDR3 length equals 16 residues. Trimming removed 6 bases from V and 4 bases from J; junction bases left unmatched: 11. The germline V gene encodes CDR1 LNHDA and CDR2 SQIVND (reference sequence). CDR3 loop: CASSTIQGARYNEQFF. In DNA form, the CDR3 reads TGTGCCAGTAGCACTATTCAGGGGGCGCGGTACAATGAGCAGTTCTTC. The full variable domain, in which reference TRBV19 and TRBJ2-1 provide the parts outside the CDR3, is DGGITQSPKYLFRKEGQNVTLSCEQNLNHDAMYWYRQDPGQGLRLIYYSQIVNDFQKGDIAEGYSVSREKKESFPLTVTSAQKNPTAFYLCASSTIQGARYNEQFFGPGTRLTVL.